These 12 T cell receptor beta chains share one sample of origin, sequenced in a study of blood T cells in healthy people across ages. Alongside a J-beta primer mix, a sample-barcoded 5' primer served in a second PCR lasting about 7 to 11 cycles. Using its own MiXCR run on the 5' RACE reads, TCRdb lists one record per CDR3 protein. The sample comprises hundreds of thousands of distinct CDR3 sequences, 40% to 50% of which are singletons, and about 32% rests with the top ten. Sequencing was done on a sample of blood. These receptors all come from an elderly man in good health.

This chain uses TRBV5-1 with TRBJ2-1; 12 nucleotides align to TRBD2. V gave up 2 bases and J gave up 6 bases; unmatched junction bases: 6. The CDR3 runs to 16 residues. CDR1 and CDR2 from the germline V gene are SGHRS and YFSETQ. As DNA, the CDR3 is TGCGCCAGCAGCTTACCCACTAGCGGGAGGACCAATGAGCAGTTCTTC. Translated: CASSLPTSGRTNEQFF.

This clonotype was detected a few times. The chain carries TRBV7-2 and TRBJ2-5; D is undetermined. CDR1 is SGHTA and CDR2 is FQGNSA in the germline V gene. With 5 bases removed from V and 4 bases from J, the gap between germline ends came to 17 bases. This CDR3 has 15 residues. This chain's CDR3 is CASSLLLLALETQYF. CDR3 coding DNA: TGTGCCAGCAGCCTACTTCTGTTGGCCCTAGAGACCCAGTACTTC. Combining the CDR3 with reference TRBV7-2 and TRBJ2-5 gives the whole variable domain GAGVSQSPSNKVTEKGKDVELRCDPISGHTALYWYRQSLGQGLEFLIYFQGNSAPDKSGLPSDRFSAERTGGSVSTLTIQRTQQEDSAVYLCASSLLLLALETQYFGPGTRLLVL.

This clonotype appeared a few times. The rearrangement uses TRBV4-3 and TRBJ2-3; 7 bases map to TRBD2. This CDR3 region has 14 residues. V trimming: 0 bases; J trimming: 5 bases; junction bases outside the gene matches: 2. Germline loops: CDR1 LGHNA, CDR2 YSLEER. The CDR3 DNA reads as TGCGCCAGCAGCCAAGACTGGGGGGGAGATACGCAGTATTTT. This codes for CASSQDWGGDTQYF.

This clonotype occurred many times. V and J are TRBV12-3 or TRBV12-4 and TRBJ2-1, with no clear D. CDR3 length: 14 amino acids. V shed 3 bases and J shed 5 bases, with 11 bases lying between them. The CDR3 DNA reads TGTGCCAGCAGTTTTGGGTCCAACCACAATGAGCAGTTCTTC. Translated: CASSFGSNHNEQFF.

The gene calls are TRBV27 and TRBJ2-7; the D call may be TRBD1 or TRBD2 (6 bases each). CDR1 and CDR2 from the germline V gene are MNHEY and SMNVEV (reference sequence). The CDR3 length is 14 residues. Trimming shortened V by 3 bases and J by 2 bases, and 11 bases separated the two germline ends. The CDR3 DNA reads as TGTGCCAGCAGTTTGGGGGGCGCTCCCTACGAGCAGTACTTC. The encoded protein is CASSLGGAPYEQYF.

This clonotype has a handful of counts. The rearrangement uses TRBV6-1 and TRBJ1-1; D is unclear. V was trimmed by 0 bases and J by 1 base, leaving 6 bases between them. Per the germline V gene, CDR1 is MNHNS and CDR2 is SASEGT. The CDR3 loop spans 14 amino acids. The CDR3 region has the DNA TGTGCCAGCAGTGAAGCTGTCAAGAACACTGAAGCTTTCTTT. This gives the protein CASSEAVKNTEAFF.

This chain uses TRBV14 with TRBJ2-1, with 8 nucleotides matching TRBD2. This CDR3 spans 16 amino acids. The trim removed 2 bases at V and 4 bases at J, leaving 7 bases unmatched. Germline CDR1 is SGHDN and CDR2 is FVKESK. The CDR3 sequence: CASSQSSGGVYNEQFF. CDR3 DNA: TGTGCCAGCAGCCAATCTTCGGGGGGGGTATACAATGAGCAGTTCTTC.

With regard to this clonotype: The junction does not match germline at one end; this may be a read error. The gene calls are TRBV4-1 and TRBJ2-1; D possibly matches TRBD1 or TRBD2 (6 bases each). This CDR3 region has 16 residues. In germline, CDR1 is MGHRA, CDR2 YSYEKL. The CDR3 sequence is CASSQEGRGGYDEQFF. Here the CDR3 DNA reads TGCGCCAGCAGCCAAGAGGGCAGGGGAGGCTACGATGAGCAGTTCTTC.

The V and J genes are TRBV28 and TRBJ2-7; 12 bases are a match to TRBD2. Germline values: CDR1 MDHEN, CDR2 SYDVKM. The V and J ends lost 5 bases and 6 bases, in that order; junction bases with no gene match: 8. This CDR3 spans 15 amino acids. The CDR3 region is CASSPWTSGTTEQYF. The CDR3 region has the DNA TGTGCCAGCAGTCCTTGGACTAGCGGGACCACCGAGCAGTACTTC.

This clonotype has more than one count but fewer than ten. This chain joins TRBV7-2 and TRBJ2-3; 8 bases are a match to TRBD1. V shed 5 bases and J 5 bases; nucleotides not matched to a gene: 9. The CDR3 is 15 amino acids. Germline-derived CDR1 and CDR2 are SGHTA and FQGNSA. CDR3 loop: CASSTTGARGDTQYF. CDR3 coding DNA: TGTGCCAGCAGCACGACAGGGGCCCGTGGAGATACGCAGTATTTT.

This clonotype was picked up many times. For the CDR3, the DNA is TGTGCCACCACGGAAGGGGATACGCAGTATTTT. Its protein product is CATTEGDTQYF. The V call is TRBV24-1, the J call TRBJ2-3; no reliable D call. Germline lookup yields CDR1 KGHDR and CDR2 SFDVKD. The CDR3 totals 11 residues. Deletions cut 8 bases from V and 6 bases from J, with 8 bases between.

This clonotype has more than one count but fewer than ten. The chain has TRBV7-9 and TRBJ2-7; tentative D call: TRBD1 (7 bases). With 5 bases removed from V and 1 base from J, the gap between germline ends came to 21 bases. The CDR3 totals 17 residues. Germline CDR1 is SEHNR and CDR2 is FQNEAQ (reference sequence). The CDR3 is CASSQGLGQAISYEQYF. CDR3 DNA sequence: TGTGCCAGCAGCCAGGGACTCGGACAGGCTATTTCCTACGAGCAGTACTTC.